This TCR beta chain stems from a study of cytomegalovirus exposure and HLA in healthy donors. This CDR3 has 14 amino acids. Germline CDR1 SQVTM, CDR2 ANQGSEA. Germline trimming cut 7 bases from V and 0 bases from J; bases unmatched to any gene: 5. Worth noting for this clone: Its specificity is not known.

Study-level results: Cytomegalovirus-associated status was assigned to 150 to 200 TCR beta chains. According to a subsequent analysis, TCR clusters from the first cohort were inclined to appear together in the roughly 110 validation repertoires.

Method: immunoSEQ multiplex PCR; TCRdb's copy keeps in-frame clones and lacks some. The table has fewer than 250,000 clones, about 83% seen once. The clonotype originates from a man aged 18-30 years in good health and CMV-seronegative. This chain uses TRBV29-1 with TRBJ2-1, with TRBD2 identical over 8 bases. Input material: PBMCs. The CDR3 loop reads CSAGAGVSYNEQFF. In nucleotides, the CDR3 is TGCAGCGCCGGAGCGGGAGTCTCCTACAATGAGCAGTTCTTC.